This TCR beta chain was found in a study of T cell clones after liver transplantation. Overall study: HCV positivity affected three of eight recipients; the rest lacked autoimmune or viral indications. At least one year of complete immunosuppression withdrawal without enzymes over twice normal defined tolerance.

For this clone: The antigen remains undetermined.

Study-level results: A larger donor-reactive than third-party decline suggested partial antigen-specific deletion.

Generated by immunoSEQ multiplex PCR, the TCRdb table keeps only in-frame clones and is missing some. The sample carries roughly 120,000 clones, 90% recorded once. The CDR3 has 16 amino acids. V lost 6 bases, J lost 2 bases, and 17 bases lay in between. The specimen was CD4+ T cells from blood, collected 12 months after liver transplant. This receptor was taken from a human patient who received a liver transplant. Some T cells may be provided by the graft donor. The chain recombines TRBV5-3 with TRBJ1-4; no reliable D call. TRBV5-3 is filed as an ORF, its function uncertain. The CDR3 coding sequence is TGTGCCAGAACCTATAGGCCCGACCGGACTAATGAAAAACTGTTTTTT. Translating it yields CARTYRPDRTNEKLFF.